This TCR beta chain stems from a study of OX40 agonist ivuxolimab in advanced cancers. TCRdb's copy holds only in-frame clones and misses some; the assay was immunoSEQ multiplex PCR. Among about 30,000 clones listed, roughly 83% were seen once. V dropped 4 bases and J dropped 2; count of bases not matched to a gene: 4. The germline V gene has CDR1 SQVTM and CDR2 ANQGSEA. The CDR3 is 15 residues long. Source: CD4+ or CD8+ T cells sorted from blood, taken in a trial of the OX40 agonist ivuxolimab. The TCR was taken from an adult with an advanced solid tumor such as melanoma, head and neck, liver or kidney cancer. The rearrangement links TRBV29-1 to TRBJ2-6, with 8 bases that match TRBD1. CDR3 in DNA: TGCAGCGTTGTTGGACAGGGAGCTGGGGCCAACGTCCTGACTTTC. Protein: CSVVGQGAGANVLTF.